This T cell receptor beta chain was sequenced for a study of cytomegalovirus exposure and HLA in healthy donors. Use of 60 Vbeta and 13 Jbeta primers characterized the PCR. Using immunoSEQ multiplex PCR, the repertoire was profiled, and TCRdb retains in-frame clones only, with some absent. Of around 180,000 clones listed, 81% are singletons. J lost 11 bases, V lost 0 bases, and 8 bases had no gene match. The germline gives CDR1 LNHNV, CDR2 YYDKDF (reference sequence). This CDR3 is built from 14 residues. The study, taken as a whole, reports: Roughly uniform sequencing depth across donors was assumed, possibly incorrectly. Researchers had no immune exposure information except CMV serostatus available. Based on reports, TCR beta sequences accurately predicted HLA-A and HLA-B alleles for most subjects.

As to this clone: Its antigen is undetermined.

The J gene is TRBJ1-1, the V gene TRBV15; 8 nucleotides match TRBD1. The clonotype originates from a man aged 18 to 29 in good health and CMV-seronegative. The source material was PBMCs. The CDR3 nucleotides read TGTGCCACCAGCAGAGACAGGGGGCCACGGTTCGCTTTCTTT. Encoded protein: CATSRDRGPRFAFF.